This entry lists 23 T cell receptor beta chains sequenced from one sample in a study of blood T cell repertoires in COVID-19. Sequenced by immunoSEQ multiplex PCR; TCRdb stores in-frame clones only, minus some. The sample holds about 53,000 clones; about four fifths are singletons and the top ten take 20% to 25%. Sequenced input: peripheral blood. All receptors derive from a woman aged 80 or over with COVID-19, enrolled during active disease.

V gene TRBV5-4 combines with J gene TRBJ2-1; 7 bases map to TRBD1. J was trimmed by 7 bases and V by 4 bases; bases with no gene match: 8. Germline CDR1 reads SGHNT; CDR2 reads YYREEE (reference sequence). The CDR3 is 14 residues long. The DNA of the CDR3 is TGTGCCAGCAGCCCCTCACAGGGGATGAATGAGCAGTTCTTC. This codes for CASSPSQGMNEQFF.

The chain links TRBV7-3 to TRBJ2-1; weak D call: TRBD1 (6 bases). V lost 5 bases, J lost 0 bases, and 17 bases lay in between. The CDR3 consists of 17 residues. Germline CDR1 reads SGHTA; CDR2 reads FQGTGA. The CDR3 DNA follows: TGTGCCAGCAGCCAAAGGGGGTCTCCGAGCTCCTACAATGAGCAGTTCTTC. Protein: CASSQRGSPSSYNEQFF.

This clone turned up a few times. The genes are TRBV19 and TRBJ2-1; 8 bases match TRBD2. The germline gives CDR1 LNHDA, CDR2 SQIVND (reference sequence). The CDR3 contains 16 residues. V was pared by 7 bases and J by 6 bases, with 14 bases of the junction left unmatched. The CDR3 DNA follows: TGTGCCAGTACCGGAACCGGGACTAGACTTGCCAATGAGCAGTTCTTC. Protein: CASTGTGTRLANEQFF.

This rearrangement joins TRBV5-1 to TRBJ1-5; tentative D call: TRBD1 (5 bases). The V gene lost 0 bases and the J gene lost 3 bases, with 10 bases spanning the gap. Germline CDR1 and CDR2: SGHRS and YFSETQ. The CDR3 has 15 residues. CDR3 residues: CASSLVAGFNQPQHF. Written as DNA, the CDR3 is TGCGCCAGCAGCTTGGTGGCAGGGTTCAATCAGCCCCAGCATTTT.

A single count supports this clone. The chain couples TRBV6-2 or TRBV6-3 to TRBJ2-5; TRBD2 matches at 14 bases. The junction had 7 bases not matched to a gene; V was cut back by 6 bases and J by 4 bases. This CDR3 is built from 16 residues. Germline CDR1 is MNHEY and CDR2 is SVGEGT. CDR3 bases: TGTGCCAGCAGCTTGACTAGCGGGAGGGCGGGAGAGACCCAGTACTTC. Protein: CASSLTSGRAGETQYF.

V is TRBV2 and J is TRBJ1-1; no firm D call. Between the trimmed V and J ends, which lost 4 bases and 5 bases, there was a span of 5 bases. Germline CDR1 reads SNHLY; CDR2 reads FYNNEI. The CDR3 contains 11 residues. CDR3 sequence: CASSVGTEAFF. CDR3 DNA: TGTGCCAGCAGTGTCGGGACTGAAGCTTTCTTT. The full variable domain, in which reference TRBV2 and TRBJ1-1 provide the parts outside the CDR3, is EPEVTQTPSHQVTQMGQEVILRCVPISNHLYFYWYRQILGQKVEFLVSFYNNEISEKSEIFDDQFSVERPDGSNFTLKIRSTKLEDSAMYFCASSVGTEAFFGQGTRLTVV.

V usage is TRBV27 and J usage is TRBJ2-1, with D unclear. The germline V gene encodes CDR1 MNHEY and CDR2 SMNVEV (reference sequence). The CDR3 contains 9 residues. V was trimmed by 5 bases and J by 12 bases, leaving 5 bases between them. Here the CDR3 DNA reads TGTGCCAGCAGTCTACGGCAGTTCTTC. Amino acid sequence: CASSLRQFF.

This clone was counted once. The V and J genes are TRBV7-9 and TRBJ1-1; TRBD1 matches at 10 bases. V shed 5 bases and J 4 bases; nucleotides not matched to a gene: 7. Germline V gene data show CDR1 as SEHNR and CDR2 as FQNEAQ (reference sequence). The CDR3 length is 15 residues. The CDR3 nucleotides read TGTGCCAGCAGCGCCCGGACAGGGGGTCTCACTGAAGCTTTCTTT. Residues: CASSARTGGLTEAFF.

The chain employs TRBV5-6 and TRBJ2-2; 9 bases align to TRBD1. The CDR3 is 16 residues long. CDR1 and CDR2 from the germline V gene are SGHDT and YYEEEE. The J segment lost 5 bases and the V segment lost 6 bases, leaving 11 bases of the junction unmatched. CDR3 sequence (DNA): TGTGCCAGCACCGAAACGGACAGGGGTTATACCGGGGAGCTGTTTTTT. Its protein product is CASTETDRGYTGELFF. The full variable domain, its missing parts supplied by reference TRBV5-6 and TRBJ2-2, is DAGVTQSPTHLIKTRGQQVTLRCSPKSGHDTVSWYQQALGQGPQFIFQYYEEEERQRGNFPDRFSGHQFPNYSSELNVNALLLGDSALYLCASTETDRGYTGELFFGEGSRLTVL.

This sequence joins TRBV2 and TRBJ2-2; 7 bases agree with TRBD1. Germline lookup yields CDR1 SNHLY and CDR2 FYNNEI. V lost 5 bases to trimming and J lost 10 bases; unmatched junction nucleotides: 7. There are 13 residues in the CDR3. Here the CDR3 reads CASSSQGIEELFF. Here the CDR3 DNA reads TGTGCCAGCAGTTCACAGGGGATCGAGGAGCTGTTTTTT.

The rearrangement joins TRBV9 to TRBJ1-3; possibly TRBD1 for D (5 bases). The length of the CDR3 is 16 residues. Trimming shortened V by 0 bases and J by 1 base, and 11 bases separated the two germline ends. Germline V gene sequence: CDR1 SGDLS, CDR2 YYNGEE. The CDR3, as DNA: TGTGCCAGCAGCGTAGGGGCAGGGCTGTCTGGAAACACCATATATTTT. Protein product: CASSVGAGLSGNTIYF. Full variable domain (missing parts from reference TRBV9 and TRBJ1-3): DSGVTQTPKHLITATGQRVTLRCSPRSGDLSVYWYQQSLDQGLQFLIQYYNGEERAKGNILERFSAQQFPDLHSELNLSSLELGDSALYFCASSVGAGLSGNTIYFGEGSWLTVV.

This chain connects TRBV29-1 to TRBJ1-1; tentatively, D is TRBD1 (5 bases). V dropped 0 bases and J dropped 3 bases, with 11 bases sitting between them. Per the germline V gene, CDR1 is SQVTM and CDR2 is ANQGSEA. This CDR3 comprises 14 residues. The CDR3, as DNA: TGCAGCGTTGAAGAAGTCGGGGGACACACTGAAGCTTTCTTT. As protein: CSVEEVGGHTEAFF.

The chain has TRBV29-1 and TRBJ2-2, with TRBD2 matching over 16 bases. Losses at the gene ends were 6 bases for V and 8 bases for J; bases not matched to a gene: 18. This CDR3 comprises 19 residues. Germline-derived CDR1 and CDR2 are SQVTM and ANQGSEA. This chain's CDR3 is CSVAFPGLAGGPTLGELFF. CDR3 bases: TGCAGCGTCGCCTTTCCGGGACTAGCGGGAGGGCCGACCCTGGGGGAGCTGTTTTTT.

The V gene is TRBV5-6, the J gene TRBJ1-1, with D possibly being TRBD1 (5 bases). The V and J ends lost 2 bases and 11 bases respectively, with 10 bases between them. There are 11 residues in the CDR3. Germline loops: CDR1 SGHDT, CDR2 YYEEEE. The CDR3 loop reads CASSFAGVAFF. For the CDR3, the DNA is TGTGCCAGCAGCTTCGCGGGGGTGGCTTTCTTT.

This clone was detected only a few times. The chain combines TRBV11-2 with TRBJ1-2; the D gene is possibly TRBD1 (6 bases). The CDR3 has 13 amino acids. Between the trimmed V and J ends, which lost 5 bases and 6 bases, there was a span of 13 bases. CDR1 and CDR2 from the germline V gene are SGHAT and FQNNGV. The chain's CDR3 is CASSVGQLDGYTF. The DNA for the CDR3 is TGTGCCAGCAGCGTAGGACAGTTGGATGGCTACACCTTC.

The genes are TRBV14 and TRBJ2-7; 9 bases are a match to TRBD1. With 3 bases clipped from V and 0 bases from J, the junction kept 3 bases outside the gene matches. The germline gives CDR1 SGHDN, CDR2 FVKESK. The CDR3 runs 15 residues. The CDR3 region is CASSQETGGSYEQYF. In DNA form, the CDR3 reads TGTGCCAGCAGCCAGGAGACAGGGGGCTCCTACGAGCAGTACTTC.

A remark on this clone: At one boundary the junction diverges from the germline segment, which might be a read error. The genes are TRBV5-8 and TRBJ2-1, with 8 nucleotides matching TRBD2. Germline CDR1 and CDR2: SGHTS and YDEGEE. This CDR3 has 16 residues. CDR3 residues: CVSSLIVSGSYNEQFF. DNA for the CDR3: TGTGTCAGCAGCCTGATCGTAAGCGGGAGTTACAATGAGCAGTTCTTC.

The chain employs TRBV6-5 and TRBJ2-1, with D possibly matching TRBD1 (5 bases). The CDR3 totals 11 residues. CDR1 is MNHEY and CDR2 is SVGAGI in the germline V gene. Trimming left V 6 bases short and J 9 bases short, with 9 bases between. Here the CDR3 reads CASRSTGEQFF. CDR3 in DNA: TGTGCCAGCAGGAGTACAGGTGAGCAGTTCTTC.

This clone is medium-sized within its sample. V usage is TRBV29-1 and J usage is TRBJ2-1; the D gene is possibly TRBD2 (6 bases). This CDR3 comprises 11 residues. V lost 7 bases and J lost 6, with 10 bases in between. Germline V gives CDR1 SQVTM, CDR2 ANQGSEA. CDR3 sequence: CSAFSGNEQFF. CDR3 DNA: TGCAGCGCTTTTAGCGGCAATGAGCAGTTCTTC.

The genes are TRBV15 and TRBJ2-3, with TRBD2 matching 11 bases. CDR1 LNHNV and CDR2 YYDKDF come from the germline V gene (reference sequence). J lost 0 bases, V lost 5 bases, and 13 bases had no gene match. The CDR3 has 19 amino acids. Here the CDR3 reads CATSSPGLAGYTSTDTQYF. The CDR3 DNA reads TGTGCCACCAGCTCACCTGGACTAGCGGGTTATACTAGCACAGATACGCAGTATTTT.

V and J are TRBV5-6 and TRBJ1-1; TRBD1 aligns across 7 bases. Germline V CDR1 and CDR2: SGHDT, YYEEEE. V dropped 3 bases and J dropped 4; count of bases not matched to a gene: 3. The CDR3 spans 13 residues. The CDR3 DNA reads TGTGCCAGCAGCTGGAACAGGGGCACTGAAGCTTTCTTT. Amino acids: CASSWNRGTEAFF.

The genes are TRBV9 and TRBJ2-5, with 7 bases lining up with TRBD2. V dropped 0 bases and J dropped 5; count of bases not matched to a gene: 7. The CDR3 has 15 residues. The germline gives CDR1 SGDLS, CDR2 YYNGEE. The CDR3 protein is CASSVGRGGWETQYF. The CDR3 region has the DNA TGTGCCAGCAGCGTAGGACGGGGAGGGTGGGAGACCCAGTACTTC.

This chain uses TRBV29-1 with TRBJ1-5; 7 bases are a match to TRBD1. The junction had 8 bases not matched to a gene; V was cut back by 2 bases and J by 4 bases. CDR1 is SQVTM, CDR2 ANQGSEA, per germline. There are 15 residues in the CDR3. CDR3 amino acids: CSVEKRQGWNQPQHF. CDR3 in DNA: TGCAGCGTTGAAAAAAGACAGGGTTGGAATCAGCCCCAGCATTTT.